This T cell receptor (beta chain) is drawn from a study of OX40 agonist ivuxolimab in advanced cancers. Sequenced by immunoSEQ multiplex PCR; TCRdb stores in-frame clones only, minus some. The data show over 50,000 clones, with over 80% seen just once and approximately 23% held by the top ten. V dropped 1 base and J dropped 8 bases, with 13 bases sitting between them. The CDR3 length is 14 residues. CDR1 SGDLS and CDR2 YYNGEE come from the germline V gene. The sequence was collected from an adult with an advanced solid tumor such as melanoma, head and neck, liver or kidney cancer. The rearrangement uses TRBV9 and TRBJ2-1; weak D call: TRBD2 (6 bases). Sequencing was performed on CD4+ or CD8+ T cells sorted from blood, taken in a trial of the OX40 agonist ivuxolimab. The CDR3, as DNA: TGTGCCAGCAGCGTACACGGGAGTTGGGATGAGCAGTTCTTC. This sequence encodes CASSVHGSWDEQFF.